These 9 T cell receptor beta chains were all obtained from the same sample, sequenced in a study of T cells in Graves' hyperthyroidism and ophthalmopathy. RNA transcripts were the template for amplifying TCR beta CDR3 regions. An initial round of RT-PCR targeting the TCR CDR3 relied on the HTBI primer set. TCRdb reanalysed the multiplex PCR reads using MiXCR and keeps one entry per CDR3 protein. The table lists a few hundred thousand distinct CDR3 sequences, about 13% of them singletons. The specimen was blood. Receptors were obtained from a woman aged 40 to 50 with Graves' ophthalmopathy.

In this sample, this clonotype turned up many times. V usage is TRBV28 and J usage is TRBJ1-2; D may be TRBD1 (5 bases). Germline lookup yields CDR1 MDHEN and CDR2 SYDVKM. CDR3 length: 13 amino acids. The ends were cut back, 5 bases at V and 8 bases at J, with 15 bases in the middle. The chain's CDR3 is CASSRGAYSGYTF. CDR3 DNA sequence: TGTGCCAGCAGTCGAGGGGCGTACTCCGGCTACACCTTC.

This clonotype has at least ten counts. The V call is TRBV15, the J call TRBJ2-7, with TRBD1 identical over 7 bases. CDR1 and CDR2 from the germline V gene are LNHNV and YYDKDF (reference sequence). The CDR3 runs 13 residues. The V gene end was trimmed by 9 bases and the J gene end by 0 bases; junction bases not matched to a gene: 5. The CDR3 nucleotides are TGTGCCACTGGGACAGCCAGCTCCTACGAGCAGTACTTC. Translating it yields CATGTASSYEQYF. The whole variable domain, remainder taken from reference TRBV15 and TRBJ2-7, is DAMVIQNPRYQVTQFGKPVTLSCSQTLNHNVMYWYQQKSSQAPKLLFHYYDKDFNNEADTPDNFQSRRPNTSFCFLDIRSPGLGDTAMYLCATGTASSYEQYFGPGTRLTVT.

This clonotype came up many times. The chain has TRBV20-1 and TRBJ2-1, with 10 bases lining up with TRBD2. Germline V gives CDR1 DFQATT, CDR2 SNEGSKA (reference sequence). This CDR3 has 15 amino acids. V shed 3 bases and J 4 bases; nucleotides not matched to a gene: 6. The CDR3 bases are TGCAGTGCTAGCCCTAGCGGGAGTGGGTACAATGAGCAGTTCTTC. It translates to CSASPSGSGYNEQFF.

This clonotype was observed at least ten times. This chain connects TRBV20-1 to TRBJ1-5, with a possible D match to TRBD1 (6 bases). Looked up from germline, CDR1 is DFQATT and CDR2 is SNEGSKA (reference sequence). CDR3 length: 14 residues. V gave up 3 bases and J gave up 7 bases, with 16 bases separating them. The CDR3 DNA sequence: TGCAGTGCTAGGTTGGGTCAGGGGCCCCAGCCCCAGCATTTT. Its protein is CSARLGQGPQPQHF.

V is TRBV11-3 and J is TRBJ1-1, with D possibly matching TRBD1 (6 bases). Germline V gene sequence: CDR1 SGHNT, CDR2 YENEEA. This CDR3 comprises 15 residues. V was trimmed by 2 bases and J by 0 bases, leaving 10 bases between them. CDR3 amino acids: CASSLSEGVNTEAFF. CDR3 coding DNA: TGTGCCAGCAGCTTATCGGAGGGGGTGAACACTGAAGCTTTCTTT.

As to this clonotype: The junction and the germline gene differ at one end; a read error may be behind it. The rearrangement links TRBV2 to TRBJ2-7; 13 bases map to TRBD2. The germline V gene has CDR1 SNHLY and CDR2 FYNNEI. This CDR3 comprises 15 residues. The CDR3 here is CAGSAWTSGSAAQYF. The CDR3 DNA reads TGTGCCGGCAGTGCCTGGACTAGCGGGAGTGCCGCGCAGTACTTC.

This clonotype appeared once. This CDR3 is CASSPRQGHGELFF. The CDR3 DNA follows: TGCGCCAGCAGCCCCCGACAGGGACACGGGGAGCTGTTTTTT. The chain recombines TRBV4-1 with TRBJ2-2; 7 positions match TRBD1. In germline, CDR1 is MGHRA, CDR2 YSYEKL. The CDR3 sequence is 14 residues long. With V trimmed by 4 bases and J by 7 bases, 6 bases remained unmatched.

This clonotype was seen at least ten times. The V call is TRBV20-1, the J call TRBJ1-2, with 7 bases aligning to TRBD1. The trim removed 3 bases at V and 4 bases at J, leaving 5 bases unmatched. CDR1 is DFQATT, CDR2 SNEGSKA, per germline (reference sequence). The CDR3 covers 13 residues. The CDR3 here is CSASVRDSYGYTF. The CDR3, as DNA: TGCAGTGCTAGCGTACGGGACAGCTATGGCTACACCTTC.

This clonotype was recorded many times. V and J are TRBV2 and TRBJ2-1, with TRBD1 as a possible D gene (6 bases). The V gene lost 6 bases and the J gene lost 12 bases, with 21 bases spanning the gap. In germline, CDR1 is SNHLY, CDR2 FYNNEI. This CDR3 has 14 amino acids. The CDR3 protein is CASSVQGPLSGQFF. CDR3 DNA: TGTGCCAGCAGCGTACAGGGACCCCTTAGTGGGCAGTTCTTC.